Listed here are 26 T cell receptor beta chains from one sample, sequenced in a study of cytomegalovirus exposure and HLA in healthy donors. PCR employed 60 Vbeta and 13 Jbeta primers. Here immunoSEQ multiplex PCR was the method, and the copy in TCRdb shows in-frame clones only, minus some. The repertoire includes approximately 150,000 clones, around 78% of them detected once, and approximately 6.8% sits in the top ten. Sequencing used PBMCs. The receptors stem from a woman between 40 and 50 years old in good health and CMV-seropositive.

This chain uses TRBV30 with TRBJ1-4; 11 bases agree with TRBD1. CDR3 length equals 15 residues. The J segment lost 7 bases and the V segment lost 0 bases, leaving 4 bases of the junction unmatched. Germline V gene data show CDR1 as GTSNPN and CDR2 as SVGIG (reference sequence). CDR3 nucleotides: TGTGCCTGGAGTGTAGGGGGACAGGGGGTTGAAAAACTGTTTTTT. Amino acid sequence: CAWSVGGQGVEKLFF.

The V gene is TRBV4-3, the J gene TRBJ2-2; 8 positions agree with TRBD2. The germline V gene encodes CDR1 LGHNA and CDR2 YSLEER. The CDR3 sequence is 18 residues long. After removal of 3 bases from V and 5 bases from J, the junction contained 14 bases not matched to a gene. The CDR3 DNA reads TGCGCCAGCAGCCAGGAATATGGACTAAGCGGGGGAACCGGGGAGCTGTTTTTT. Protein: CASSQEYGLSGGTGELFF.

The chain links TRBV6-5 to TRBJ1-3; no clear D. Germline V lookup: CDR1 MNHEY, CDR2 SVGAGI. Trimming pared 9 bases from V and 3 bases from J, leaving 6 bases between. The CDR3 totals 11 residues. The CDR3 sequence: CARVSGNTIYF. In DNA form, the CDR3 reads TGTGCCAGGGTGAGTGGAAACACCATATATTTT.

There are a few counts of this clone. CDR3 DNA sequence: TGTGCCAGCACCCAGACAGGGGTAGACTATGGCTACACCTTC. Translated, it gives CASTQTGVDYGYTF. The chain joins TRBV7-9 to TRBJ1-2, with 8 nucleotides matching TRBD1. CDR1 is SEHNR and CDR2 is FQNEAQ in the germline V gene (reference sequence). Trimming removed 7 bases from V and 3 bases from J; junction bases left unmatched: 7. There are 14 residues in the CDR3.

The count of this clone is one. The rearrangement joins TRBV2 to TRBJ2-2; D is ambiguous. V lost 10 bases and J lost 2, with 14 bases in between. In germline, CDR1 is SNHLY, CDR2 FYNNEI. The CDR3 contains 14 residues. This CDR3 is CATVQSINTGELFF. The CDR3 nucleotides are TGTGCCACCGTACAATCCATAAACACCGGGGAGCTGTTTTTT. The full variable domain, rest sourced from reference TRBV2 and TRBJ2-2, is EPEVTQTPSHQVTQMGQEVILRCVPISNHLYFYWYRQILGQKVEFLVSFYNNEISEKSEIFDDQFSVERPDGSNFTLKIRSTKLEDSAMYFCATVQSINTGELFFGEGSRLTVL.

A few counts support this clone. CDR3 amino acids: CASSAPRGGHTEAFF. CDR3 nucleotides: TGTGCCAGTAGTGCCCCACGGGGGGGGCACACTGAAGCTTTCTTT. The chain joins TRBV19 to TRBJ1-1; D perhaps matches TRBD1 (6 bases). Per germline, CDR1 LNHDA and CDR2 SQIVND (reference sequence). The CDR3 is made up of 15 amino acids. V was pared by 5 bases and J by 3 bases, with 16 bases between.

The rearrangement joins TRBV27 to TRBJ1-5, with D perhaps TRBD1 (5 bases). Germline loops: CDR1 MNHEY, CDR2 SMNVEV (reference sequence). The CDR3 totals 13 residues. Trimming removed 7 bases from V and 3 bases from J, with 10 bases in between. CDR3 protein: CASMAGSNQPQHF. The CDR3 nucleotides are TGTGCCAGCATGGCAGGGTCCAATCAGCCCCAGCATTTT.

V and J are TRBV4-1 and TRBJ1-4; 8 bases map to TRBD1. Germline values: CDR1 MGHRA, CDR2 YSYEKL. The CDR3 totals 16 residues. V lost 8 bases to trimming and J lost 8 bases; unmatched junction nucleotides: 16. This CDR3 reads CASQDDRGEEEEKLFF. The DNA for the CDR3 is TGCGCCAGCCAAGATGACAGGGGAGAAGAAGAAGAAAAACTGTTTTTT.

V is TRBV6-6 and J is TRBJ1-1; D may be TRBD1 (5 bases). Germline V CDR1 and CDR2: MNHNY, SVGAGI (reference sequence). This CDR3 region has 14 residues. V lost 2 bases to trimming and J lost 3 bases, with 10 bases between them. CDR3 in amino acids: CASSYRGYYTEAFF. CDR3 nucleotides: TGTGCCAGCAGTTACCGGGGGTATTACACTGAAGCTTTCTTT.

This clone has more than one count but fewer than ten. The chain carries TRBV5-1 and TRBJ1-1; no clear D. Germline-derived CDR1 and CDR2 are SGHRS and YFSETQ. CDR3 size: 14 residues. V shed 2 bases and J shed 5 bases, with 13 bases lying between them. CDR3 in amino acids: CASSLGWGGTEAFF. CDR3 bases: TGCGCCAGCAGCTTAGGTTGGGGAGGTACTGAAGCTTTCTTT.

The J gene is TRBJ2-1, the V gene TRBV2, with 9 bases lining up with TRBD2. With V trimmed by 7 bases and J by 7 bases, 5 bases remained unmatched. The CDR3 loop spans 13 amino acids. Germline loops: CDR1 SNHLY, CDR2 FYNNEI. CDR3 sequence (DNA): TGTGCCAGCAAAAGCGGGGGGCTTAATGAGCAGTTCTTC. Encoded protein: CASKSGGLNEQFF.

This clone appeared a single time. The genes are TRBV7-6 and TRBJ1-3, with D possibly matching TRBD1 (5 bases). Trimming removed 5 bases at V and 4 bases at J, with 24 bases between. Germline CDR1 SGHVS, CDR2 FNYEAQ. The CDR3 covers 18 residues. DNA of the CDR3: TGTGCCAGCAGCCACCCTATCGACAGTCCGGGTAGGGGAAACACCATATATTTT. It encodes CASSHPIDSPGRGNTIYF.

The V and J genes are TRBV27 and TRBJ1-5; unclear D gene. CDR1 is MNHEY, CDR2 SMNVEV, per germline (reference sequence). The CDR3 has 15 residues. V dropped 3 bases and J dropped 0 bases, with 9 bases sitting between them. CDR3 sequence: CASSFGRYSNQPQHF. The DNA for the CDR3 is TGTGCCAGCAGTTTCGGTCGATATAGCAATCAGCCCCAGCATTTT.

This sequence joins TRBV19 and TRBJ1-2, with D tentatively TRBD1 (6 bases). V was shortened by 5 bases and J by 6 bases, with 13 bases between the two germline ends. From germline, CDR1 is LNHDA and CDR2 SQIVND (reference sequence). This CDR3 is 13 amino acids long. CDR3 region: CASSAGRGDGYTF. CDR3 in DNA: TGTGCCAGTAGTGCCGGGAGGGGGGATGGCTACACCTTC.

The rearrangement joins TRBV2 to TRBJ2-7, with 8 nucleotides matching TRBD2. The germline CDR1 and CDR2 sequences are SNHLY and FYNNEI. J lost 3 bases, V lost 7 bases, and 5 bases had no gene match. The CDR3 has 13 residues. The CDR3 protein is CASTQAGDYEQYF. CDR3 nucleotides: TGTGCCAGCACGCAAGCGGGAGACTACGAGCAGTACTTC. Filled out from reference TRBV2 and TRBJ2-7, the complete variable domain reads EPEVTQTPSHQVTQMGQEVILRCVPISNHLYFYWYRQILGQKVEFLVSFYNNEISEKSEIFDDQFSVERPDGSNFTLKIRSTKLEDSAMYFCASTQAGDYEQYFGPGTRLTVT.

This chain uses TRBV5-6 with TRBJ2-5, with a tentative D call TRBD1 (5 bases). Germline CDR1 reads SGHDT; CDR2 reads YYEEEE. The CDR3 totals 14 residues. The V gene lost 3 bases and the J gene lost 4 bases, with 13 bases spanning the gap. Written as DNA, the CDR3 is TGTGCCAGCAGCTGGGAAGGGGTCTCAGAGACCCAGTACTTC. Protein: CASSWEGVSETQYF.

The chain recombines TRBV18 with TRBJ2-7, with D maybe TRBD2 (5 bases). Germline CDR1 is KGHSH and CDR2 is LQKENI. This CDR3 has 14 amino acids. Trimming stripped 2 bases from V and 0 bases from J, with 8 bases between. The CDR3 DNA is TGTGCCAGCTCACCATCGGGATACTCCTACGAGCAGTACTTC. This sequence encodes CASSPSGYSYEQYF.

V is TRBV6-1 and J is TRBJ1-6; a weak D match, TRBD1 (5 bases). CDR1 is MNHNS and CDR2 is SASEGT in the germline V gene. This CDR3 is built from 14 residues. The germline V and J ends were trimmed by 6 bases and 10 bases, with 16 bases remaining between them. The CDR3 bases are TGTGCCAGCAGACGGGGGGAGGTTTGGTCACCCCTCCACTTT. Encoded protein: CASRRGEVWSPLHF.

The chain links TRBV7-2 to TRBJ1-4; no firm D call. The V gene's germline CDR1 is SGHTA and CDR2 FQGNSA. V dropped 6 bases and J dropped 5 bases, with 13 bases sitting between them. This CDR3 has 14 amino acids. The chain's CDR3 is CASRPASGNEKLFF. CDR3 bases: TGTGCCAGCAGACCGGCCAGCGGGAATGAAAAACTGTTTTTT.

This clone was recorded only once. This chain links TRBV5-1 with TRBJ1-5; 9 bases fit TRBD1. CDR1 and CDR2 (germline): SGHRS, YFSETQ. This CDR3 spans 15 amino acids. J lost 4 bases, V lost 4 bases, and 6 bases had no gene match. CDR3: CASSVEGQGNQPQHF. The CDR3 nucleotides read TGCGCCAGCAGCGTCGAAGGACAGGGGAATCAGCCCCAGCATTTT.

This clone was seen only once. The chain combines TRBV13 with TRBJ2-5; TRBD1 matches 10 bases. The CDR3 covers 16 residues. The germline gives CDR1 PRHDT, CDR2 FYEKMQ (reference sequence). V lost 5 bases to trimming and J lost 4 bases; unmatched junction nucleotides: 10. The CDR3 sequence: CASSRAGTGARETQYF. Here the CDR3 DNA reads TGTGCCAGCAGCCGAGCCGGGACAGGGGCCCGAGAGACCCAGTACTTC.

The J gene is TRBJ1-1, the V gene TRBV27; 9 positions agree with TRBD1. Germline-derived CDR1 and CDR2 are MNHEY and SMNVEV (reference sequence). Trimming took 6 bases from V and 4 from J; bases not matched to a gene: 3. The CDR3 has 13 residues. The CDR3 loop is CASRSTGGTEAFF. The CDR3 coding sequence is TGTGCCAGCAGATCGACAGGGGGCACTGAAGCTTTCTTT.

V usage is TRBV11-2 and J usage is TRBJ1-2; unclear D gene. V was cut by 5 bases and J by 5 bases, with 9 bases left in between. From germline, CDR1 is SGHAT and CDR2 FQNNGV. This CDR3 contains 12 residues. The CDR3 coding sequence is TGTGCCAGCAGCCCGGGATCTTATGGCTACACCTTC. It codes for CASSPGSYGYTF.

This clone was seen more than once but under ten times. The chain recombines TRBV4-1 with TRBJ2-1; 8 nucleotides agree with TRBD1. Per germline, CDR1 MGHRA and CDR2 YSYEKL. This CDR3 contains 16 residues. Trimming took 0 bases from V and 3 from J; bases not matched to a gene: 4. CDR3 sequence reads: CASSQEVGQVYNEQFF. CDR3 sequence (DNA): TGCGCCAGCAGCCAAGAGGTGGGACAGGTCTACAATGAGCAGTTCTTC.

This rearrangement joins TRBV20-1 to TRBJ1-2; TRBD1 might be the D (5 bases). The CDR3 is made up of 11 amino acids. The germline V gene has CDR1 DFQATT and CDR2 SNEGSKA (reference sequence). The CDR3: CRARGFDGYTF. Here the CDR3 DNA reads TGCAGGGCCCGGGGGTTTGATGGCTACACCTTC.

The sample holds a few counts of this clone. The V gene is TRBV10-3, the J gene TRBJ1-3; D remains unclear. V lost 11 bases to trimming and J lost 0 bases, with 11 bases between them. The germline gives CDR1 ENHRY, CDR2 SYGVKD. The CDR3 length is 13 residues. The CDR3 DNA sequence: TGTGCCGCTGAAGGGAGCTCTGGAAACACCATATATTTT. Encoded protein: CAAEGSSGNTIYF.